Shown below are 30 T cell receptor beta chains from a single sample sequenced in a study of blood T cell repertoires in COVID-19. Clones were sequenced by immunoSEQ multiplex PCR, and TCRdb holds only the in-frame ones, with some missing. The sample consists of 90,000 to 150,000 clones, approximately 90% of them appearing once. The sequenced sample consisted of peripheral blood. The receptors here all came from a human donor with acute or convalescent COVID-19. The donor label of this sample is uncertain.

The V and J genes are TRBV19 and TRBJ2-1; TRBD2 aligns across 7 bases. Germline V gene sequence: CDR1 LNHDA, CDR2 SQIVND (reference sequence). This CDR3 region has 16 residues. The J segment lost 4 bases and the V segment lost 7 bases, leaving 13 bases of the junction unmatched. The CDR3 loop reads CASTQSSGLLYNEQFF. CDR3 DNA: TGTGCCAGTACCCAAAGTTCGGGACTATTATACAATGAGCAGTTCTTC.

This chain joins TRBV5-1 and TRBJ1-2, with 8 bases fitting TRBD1. Germline CDR1 is SGHRS and CDR2 is YFSETQ. The CDR3 sequence is 17 residues long. With V trimmed by 0 bases and J by 5 bases, 12 bases remained unmatched. The CDR3, as DNA: TGCGCCAGCAGCTTGGAGGGGGTGGACAGGGCTGCATATGGCTACACCTTC. This gives the protein CASSLEGVDRAAYGYTF.

The chain carries TRBV6-5 and TRBJ1-5, with D unresolved. Between the trimmed V and J ends, which lost 7 bases and 3 bases, there was a span of 16 bases. This CDR3 region has 15 residues. The germline gives CDR1 MNHEY, CDR2 SVGAGI. CDR3 sequence reads: CASTGLTDYNQPQHF. The CDR3 bases are TGTGCCAGCACCGGCCTCACGGACTACAATCAGCCCCAGCATTTT.

V usage is TRBV7-2 and J usage is TRBJ2-7; 7 bases fit TRBD1. The V segment lost 1 base and the J segment 0 bases; nucleotides outside the gene matches: 6. Per the germline V gene, CDR1 is SGHTA and CDR2 is FQGNSA. This CDR3 contains 16 residues. The CDR3 DNA reads TGTGCCAGCAGCTTAGTAGGGGGCGAGTCCTCCTACGAGCAGTACTTC. Translating it yields CASSLVGGESSYEQYF.

The chain has TRBV28 and TRBJ2-3; 7 positions agree with TRBD2. CDR1 and CDR2 from the germline V gene are MDHEN and SYDVKM. With 3 bases clipped from V and 5 bases from J, the junction kept 8 bases outside the gene matches. CDR3 length: 15 residues. The CDR3 nucleotides are TGTGCCAGCAGTTTCCAGCGGGACTGGCAAGATACGCAGTATTTT. Amino acids: CASSFQRDWQDTQYF.

This clone was observed a single time. The V and J genes are TRBV6-2 or TRBV6-3 and TRBJ1-1; D is undetermined. V lost 6 bases and J 3 bases, leaving 14 bases between the germline ends. The CDR3 sequence is 14 residues long. The germline CDR1 and CDR2 sequences are MNHEY and SVGEGT. CDR3 loop: CASSTHGSDTEAFF. As DNA, the CDR3 is TGTGCCAGCAGCACCCACGGGTCGGACACTGAAGCTTTCTTT.

This clone was seen a single time. The chain carries TRBV6-8 and TRBJ2-7; a possible D gene is TRBD2 (6 bases). Germline CDR1 reads MNHGY; CDR2 reads SAAAGT. The ends were cut back, 2 bases at V and 13 bases at J, with 24 bases in the middle. The CDR3 has 15 residues. DNA for the CDR3: TGTGCCAGCAGTTACCAACGGCCTTCTCCCGGGACTCCATACTTC. Its translation is CASSYQRPSPGTPYF.

This clone was seen only once. The rearrangement uses TRBV30 and TRBJ2-3, with 7 bases aligning to TRBD1. Losses at the gene ends were 6 bases for V and 0 bases for J; bases not matched to a gene: 6. The CDR3 covers 14 residues. CDR1 and CDR2 (germline): GTSNPN, SVGIG (reference sequence). The DNA of the CDR3 is TGTGCCTGCGACAGGGTCTCTAGCACAGATACGCAGTATTTT. Translation: CACDRVSSTDTQYF.

This chain joins TRBV4-3 and TRBJ2-1; TRBD2 aligns across 8 bases. This CDR3 is built from 17 residues. Losses at the gene ends were 0 bases for V and 3 bases for J; bases not matched to a gene: 7. Looked up from germline, CDR1 is LGHNA and CDR2 is YSLEER. In nucleotides, the CDR3 is TGCGCCAGCAGCCAAGATCGGGCACTAGCGGACTACAATGAGCAGTTCTTC. It codes for CASSQDRALADYNEQFF.

This clone came up once. The chain employs TRBV5-6 and TRBJ2-7, with 7 bases identical to TRBD1. Germline V CDR1 and CDR2: SGHDT, YYEEEE. The CDR3 has 15 amino acids. The V segment lost 0 bases and the J segment 5 bases; nucleotides outside the gene matches: 8. CDR3 bases: TGTGCCAGCAGCTTGGGCCACACAGGGGCCCACGAGCAGTACTTC. Translated, it gives CASSLGHTGAHEQYF.

V usage is TRBV19 and J usage is TRBJ2-1; TRBD2 aligns across 9 bases. The V segment lost 10 bases and the J segment 4 bases; nucleotides outside the gene matches: 8. Germline CDR1 and CDR2: LNHDA and SQIVND (reference sequence). This CDR3 is 14 amino acids long. The chain's CDR3 is CATGKGLAYNEQFF. In nucleotides, the CDR3 is TGTGCCACCGGCAAGGGACTAGCTTACAATGAGCAGTTCTTC.

This clone was seen a single time. The V and J genes are TRBV28 and TRBJ1-5; 8 bases agree with TRBD1. Germline CDR1 MDHEN, CDR2 SYDVKM. This CDR3 has 16 amino acids. Trimming at V came to 5 bases and at J to 1 base, leaving 7 bases not matched to a gene. The CDR3 sequence is CASSDRGGRSNQPQHF. The CDR3, as DNA: TGTGCCAGCAGTGACAGGGGAGGGAGGAGCAATCAGCCCCAGCATTTT.

The chain carries TRBV15 and TRBJ1-5; TRBD1 might be the D (5 bases). The CDR3 covers 18 residues. Trimming shortened V by 5 bases and J by 0 bases, and 20 bases separated the two germline ends. The germline CDR1 and CDR2 sequences are LNHNV and YYDKDF (reference sequence). CDR3 coding DNA: TGTGCCACCAGCTCCCGCGGCGGGACGGTCTATAGCAATCAGCCCCAGCATTTT. Its translation: CATSSRGGTVYSNQPQHF. Complete variable domain (other parts from reference TRBV15 and TRBJ1-5): DAMVIQNPRYQVTQFGKPVTLSCSQTLNHNVMYWYQQKSSQAPKLLFHYYDKDFNNEADTPDNFQSRRPNTSFCFLDIRSPGLGDTAMYLCATSSRGGTVYSNQPQHFGDGTRLSIL.

DNA of the CDR3: TGTGCCTGGAGAAGGGGGAACACTGAAGCTTTCTTT. It codes for CAWRRGNTEAFF. The chain combines TRBV30 with TRBJ1-1; tentative D call: TRBD1 (5 bases). The CDR3 runs 12 residues. V lost 3 bases and J 1 base, leaving 6 bases between the germline ends. CDR1 is GTSNPN, CDR2 SVGIG, per germline (reference sequence).

The chain recombines TRBV7-9 with TRBJ1-6, with D possibly TRBD1 on 6 matching bases. V lost 4 bases and J 6 bases, leaving 13 bases between the germline ends. CDR1 and CDR2 (germline): SEHNR, FQNEAQ (reference sequence). This CDR3 contains 15 residues. In nucleotides, the CDR3 is TGTGCCAGCAGCTACCTACAGGGAAGTAATTCACCCCTCCACTTT. It translates to CASSYLQGSNSPLHF. Full variable domain (rest looked up from reference TRBV7-9 and TRBJ1-6): DTGVSQNPRHKITKRGQNVTFRCDPISEHNRLYWYRQTLGQGPEFLTYFQNEAQLEKSRLLSDRFSAERPKGSFSTLEIQRTEQGDSAMYLCASSYLQGSNSPLHFGNGTRLTVT.

The V call is TRBV4-2, the J call TRBJ2-3, with TRBD1 matching 7 bases. The V segment lost 2 bases and the J segment 4 bases; nucleotides outside the gene matches: 9. The CDR3 runs 16 residues. The germline V gene encodes CDR1 LGHNA and CDR2 YNFKEQ. The CDR3 protein is CASSQSTGAAADTQYF. CDR3 DNA sequence: TGTGCCAGCAGCCAAAGCACAGGGGCCGCAGCAGATACGCAGTATTTT.

V gene TRBV10-3 combines with J gene TRBJ1-5; 9 positions agree with TRBD1. This CDR3 spans 15 amino acids. Germline V gene data show CDR1 as ENHRY and CDR2 as SYGVKD. V shed 4 bases, J shed 5 bases, and the junction held 6 bases outside the gene matches. CDR3 loop: CAISARDRADQPQHF. The CDR3 DNA sequence: TGTGCCATCAGTGCGAGGGACAGGGCGGATCAGCCCCAGCATTTT.

The chain joins TRBV7-2 to TRBJ1-5; 10 bases line up with TRBD1. This CDR3 contains 15 residues. V was pared by 5 bases and J by 3 bases, with 4 bases of the junction left unmatched. Per the germline V gene, CDR1 is SGHTA and CDR2 is FQGNSA. The CDR3, as DNA: TGTGCCAGCAGCCCGACAGGGGGCCTCAATCAGCCCCAGCATTTT. Translated: CASSPTGGLNQPQHF.

The genes are TRBV7-9 and TRBJ1-1, with D possibly TRBD1 on 5 matching bases. Trimming pared 3 bases from V and 0 bases from J, leaving 8 bases between. Germline V gene lookup returns CDR1 SEHNR and CDR2 FQNEAQ (reference sequence). This CDR3 has 14 amino acids. The CDR3 spells CASSLGGLNTEAFF. CDR3 in DNA: TGTGCCAGCAGCTTGGGGGGACTGAACACTGAAGCTTTCTTT.

The chain joins TRBV6-5 to TRBJ2-1; possibly TRBD2 for D (6 bases). Per germline, CDR1 MNHEY and CDR2 SVGAGI. There are 11 residues in the CDR3. V was shortened by 7 bases and J by 9 bases, with 10 bases between the two germline ends. CDR3: CASTQGGEQFF. CDR3 DNA sequence: TGTGCCAGCACTCAGGGAGGTGAGCAGTTCTTC.

The rearrangement uses TRBV18 and TRBJ2-5; 7 nucleotides align to TRBD1. V was pared by 6 bases and J by 5 bases, with 15 bases of the junction left unmatched. Germline assignment: CDR1 KGHSH and CDR2 LQKENI. The CDR3 has 16 residues. For the CDR3, the DNA is TGTGCCAGCTCGCCTAATTTGAAGGGGGCAGGCGAGACCCAGTACTTC. Amino acids: CASSPNLKGAGETQYF.

This chain uses TRBV6-5 with TRBJ2-1; 12 positions agree with TRBD2. CDR1 and CDR2 (germline): MNHEY, SVGAGI. Unmatched junction bases numbered 7, after V lost 0 bases and J lost 10 bases. The CDR3 runs to 16 residues. Written as DNA, the CDR3 is TGTGCCAGCAGTTACTCGAAGACTAGCGGGGGACAGGAGCAGTTCTTC. Its translation is CASSYSKTSGGQEQFF.

The gene calls are TRBV5-1 and TRBJ1-4, with no clear D. The CDR3 runs to 14 residues. Germline loops: CDR1 SGHRS, CDR2 YFSETQ. V shed 4 bases and J shed 3 bases, with 10 bases lying between them. In nucleotides, the CDR3 is TGCGCCAGCAGCCAAGCCTCGGCTAATGAAAAACTGTTTTTT. Translation gives CASSQASANEKLFF.

This clone has only one observation. The chain employs TRBV4-3 and TRBJ1-5, with a tentative D call TRBD1 (5 bases). This CDR3 spans 17 amino acids. Germline loops: CDR1 LGHNA, CDR2 YSLEER. The V end lost 0 bases, the J end lost 0 bases, and 12 bases lay between the germline ends. The CDR3: CASSQDLGGSSNQPQHF. The CDR3 DNA reads TGCGCCAGCAGCCAAGATCTGGGGGGGAGTAGCAATCAGCCCCAGCATTTT.

CDR3 in amino acids: CASSLREGTEAFF. CDR3 bases: TGTGCCAGCAGCCTCAGGGAGGGCACTGAAGCTTTCTTT. The V and J genes are TRBV6-4 and TRBJ1-1; weak D call: TRBD1 (5 bases). V lost 6 bases, J lost 4 bases, and 12 bases lay in between. Germline values: CDR1 MRHNA, CDR2 SNTAGT. CDR3 size: 13 residues.

V gene TRBV12-3 or TRBV12-4 combines with J gene TRBJ1-2; D is unresolved. The CDR3 has 12 amino acids. The V end was cut by 3 bases, the J end by 7 bases, with 9 bases between. This chain's CDR3 is CASSFSFGGYTF. CDR3 DNA sequence: TGTGCCAGCAGTTTTAGCTTTGGTGGCTACACCTTC.

V gene TRBV7-9 combines with J gene TRBJ1-1; 9 bases match TRBD1. With V trimmed by 2 bases and J by 5 bases, 6 bases remained unmatched. Germline-derived CDR1 and CDR2 are SEHNR and FQNEAQ (reference sequence). The CDR3 loop spans 15 amino acids. DNA for the CDR3: TGTGCCAGCAGCTTACGGGACAGGGATCGAACTGAAGCTTTCTTT. Translated, it gives CASSLRDRDRTEAFF.

The rearrangement uses TRBV15 and TRBJ2-7, with D perhaps matching TRBD2 (6 bases). Trimming removed 4 bases from V and 5 bases from J, with 12 bases in between. Germline values: CDR1 LNHNV, CDR2 YYDKDF (reference sequence). There are 13 residues in the CDR3. CDR3 residues: CATSTNRGNEQYF. The CDR3 DNA is TGTGCCACCAGCACCAATCGCGGGAACGAGCAGTACTTC.

This rearrangement joins TRBV9 to TRBJ2-1, with 15 bases identical to TRBD2. CDR3 length equals 14 residues. CDR1 is SGDLS, CDR2 YYNGEE, per germline. Losses at the gene ends were 3 bases for V and 10 bases for J; bases not matched to a gene: 2. The CDR3 spells CASSAGLAGGEQFF. The CDR3 DNA sequence: TGTGCCAGCAGCGCCGGACTAGCGGGAGGGGAGCAGTTCTTC.

This clone showed up just once. The chain couples TRBV2 to TRBJ1-4; the D gene is possibly TRBD1 (6 bases). Germline V gene data show CDR1 as SNHLY and CDR2 as FYNNEI. The CDR3 loop spans 15 amino acids. V lost 7 bases and J 3 bases, leaving 15 bases between the germline ends. CDR3 residues: CASTRGTGPNEKLFF. CDR3 nucleotide sequence: TGTGCCAGCACCCGGGGTACAGGGCCTAATGAAAAACTGTTTTTT.